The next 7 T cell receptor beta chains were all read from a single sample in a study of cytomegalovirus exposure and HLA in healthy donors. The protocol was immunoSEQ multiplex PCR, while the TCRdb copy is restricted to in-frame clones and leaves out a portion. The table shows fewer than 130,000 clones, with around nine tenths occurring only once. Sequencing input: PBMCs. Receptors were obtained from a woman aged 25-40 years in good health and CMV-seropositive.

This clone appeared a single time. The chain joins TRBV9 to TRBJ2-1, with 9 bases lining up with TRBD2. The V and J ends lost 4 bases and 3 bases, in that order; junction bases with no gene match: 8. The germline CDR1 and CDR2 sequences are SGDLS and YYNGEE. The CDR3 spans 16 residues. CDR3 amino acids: CASSPDSGSLYNEQFF. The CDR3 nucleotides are TGTGCCAGCAGCCCAGATAGCGGGAGCCTCTACAATGAGCAGTTCTTC.

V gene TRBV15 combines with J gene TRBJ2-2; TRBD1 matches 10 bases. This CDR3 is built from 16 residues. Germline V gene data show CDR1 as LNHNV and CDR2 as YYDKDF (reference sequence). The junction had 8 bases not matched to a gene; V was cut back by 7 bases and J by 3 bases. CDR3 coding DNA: TGTGCCACCAAAAGTAGAGGGACAGGGGACACCGGGGAGCTGTTTTTT. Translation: CATKSRGTGDTGELFF.

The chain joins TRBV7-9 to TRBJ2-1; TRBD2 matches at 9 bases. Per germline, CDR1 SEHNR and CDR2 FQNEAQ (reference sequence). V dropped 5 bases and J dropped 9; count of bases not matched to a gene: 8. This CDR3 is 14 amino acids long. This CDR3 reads CASSPQRLAAEQFF. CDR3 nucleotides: TGTGCCAGCAGCCCCCAACGACTAGCGGCTGAGCAGTTCTTC.

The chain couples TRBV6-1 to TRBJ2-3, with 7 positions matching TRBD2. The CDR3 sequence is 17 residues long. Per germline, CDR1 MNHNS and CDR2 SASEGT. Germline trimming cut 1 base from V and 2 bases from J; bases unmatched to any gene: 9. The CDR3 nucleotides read TGTGCCAGCAGTGAAGTAGAGGCTAGCGGTTACACAGATACGCAGTATTTT. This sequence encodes CASSEVEASGYTDTQYF.

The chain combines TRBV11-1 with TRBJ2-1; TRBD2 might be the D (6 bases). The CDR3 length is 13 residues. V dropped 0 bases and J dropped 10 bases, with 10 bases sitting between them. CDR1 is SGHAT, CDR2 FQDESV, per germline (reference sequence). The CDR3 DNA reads TGTGCCAGCAGCTTAGCAGGAGGGTCGGAGCAGTTCTTC. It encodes CASSLAGGSEQFF.

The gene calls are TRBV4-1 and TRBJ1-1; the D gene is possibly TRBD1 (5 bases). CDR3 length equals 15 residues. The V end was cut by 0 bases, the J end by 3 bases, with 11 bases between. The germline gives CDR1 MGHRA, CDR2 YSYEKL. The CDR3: CASSQDPGPDTEAFF. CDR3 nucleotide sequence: TGCGCCAGCAGCCAAGACCCAGGGCCCGACACTGAAGCTTTCTTT.

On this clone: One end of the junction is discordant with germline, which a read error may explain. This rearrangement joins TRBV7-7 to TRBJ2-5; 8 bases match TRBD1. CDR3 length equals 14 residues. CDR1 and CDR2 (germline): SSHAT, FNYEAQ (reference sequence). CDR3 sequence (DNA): TGTGCTAGCAGCATCGGACAGGGCCAAGAGACCCAGTACTTC. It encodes CASSIGQGQETQYF. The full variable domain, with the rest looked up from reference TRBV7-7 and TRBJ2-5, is GAGVSQSPRYKVTKRGQDVTLRCDPISSHATLYWYQQALGQGPEFLTYFNYEAQPDKSGLPSDRFSAERPEGSISTLTIQRTEQRDSAMYRCASSIGQGQETQYFGPGTRLLVL.